The clone carrying this TCR beta chain was recorded many times. What it recognizes is unknown. The CDR3 consists of 17 residues. From germline, CDR1 is SGHNT and CDR2 YYREEE (reference sequence). V was pared by 2 bases and J by 2 bases, with 12 bases of the junction left unmatched. Construction of naive CD8 libraries employed roughly 18,000 to 1,000,000 sorted cells together with 10%, 30% or 50% RNA. These data originate in a study of molecular identifiers for immune sequencing clone quantification. Overall study findings and caveats: Barcode sharing among identical TCR molecules could make large clones appear smaller. Amid more than 800,000 naive cells, spiked Jurkat TCR RNA from one cell was reportedly still detectable. In naive cells, clones above 20 RNA copies held under 1% of molecules, whereas in effector cells they held over 98%.

Each CDR3 protein is one row after TCRdb ran MiXCR on the PCR reads. The sample records tens of thousands of distinct CDR3 sequences, 18% being singletons. The sequence came from a human donor in good health. Some libraries in this study had Jurkat cell RNA spiked in. Sequencing used naive CD8+ T cells from blood, with Jurkat cell RNA spiked in. Subset denoted: FACS-sorted CD8+CD4-CCR7+CD45RA+ naive T cells. The chain is built from TRBV5-4 and TRBJ1-2; 7 positions match TRBD1. CDR3 sequence (DNA): TGTGCCAGCAGCTTCTGGGGCTCCAAGGGACAGAACTATGGCTACACCTTC. Its protein is CASSFWGSKGQNYGYTF.